The 3 T cell receptor beta chains in this list originate from one sample, sequenced in a study of blood T cell repertoires in COVID-19 (dated by TCRdb to the early 2020s). The library relied on the immunoSEQ multiplex PCR assay. Imported from immuneACCESS, the table was reduced by TCRdb to in-frame sequences with V and J called. These copies leave out some clones; in studies compared against another copy, an unresolved V gene accounts for under half, and the cause of the remainder is not known. Across this sample there are 250,000 to 300,000 clones, with roughly 80% seen only once. The ten largest clones add up to around 4.1% of the sample. Sequences were obtained from PBMCs or T cells enriched from blood (not recorded which). The receptors shown here come from a man between 25 and 39 years old with acute COVID-19.

A remark on this clone: At one boundary the junction diverges from the germline segment, which might be a read error. The V and J genes are TRBV5-1 and TRBJ1-5; D not resolved. The CDR3 length is 13 residues. CDR1 SGHRS and CDR2 YFSETQ come from the germline V gene. CDR3 DNA: TGTGCCAGCAGCTTGGACGAGAATCAGCCCCAGCATTTT. This codes for CASSLDENQPQHF. The entire variable domain, with the rest obtained from reference TRBV5-1 and TRBJ1-5, is as follows: KAGVTQTPRYLIKTRGQQVTLSCSPISGHRSVSWYQQTPGQGLQFLFEYFSETQRNKGNFPGRFSGRQFSNSRSEMNVSTLELGDSALYLCASSLDENQPQHFGDGTRLSIL.

The V and J genes are TRBV11-1 and TRBJ2-1, with no clear D. Trimming removed 2 bases from V and 2 bases from J, with 13 bases in between. CDR3 length: 16 residues. CDR1 is SGHAT and CDR2 is FQDESV in the germline V gene (reference sequence). In DNA form, the CDR3 reads TGTGCCAGCAGCTTAAGAGTAACGGGTACCTACAATGAGCAGTTCTTC. It codes for CASSLRVTGTYNEQFF. Using reference TRBV11-1 and TRBJ2-1 for the parts outside the CDR3, the full variable domain is EAEVAQSPRYKITEKSQAVAFWCDPISGHATLYWYRQILGQGPELLVQFQDESVVDDSQLPKDRFSAERLKGVDSTLKIQPAELGDSAMYLCASSLRVTGTYNEQFFGPGTRLTVL.

This clone appeared a few times. The chain recombines TRBV9 with TRBJ1-5; D perhaps matches TRBD1 (5 bases). The CDR3 is 19 residues long. Looked up from germline, CDR1 is SGDLS and CDR2 is YYNGEE. V was pared by 0 bases and J by 5 bases, with 24 bases between. The CDR3 loop reads CASSVDVRGNRDGYQPQHF. CDR3 in DNA: TGTGCCAGCAGCGTAGATGTGCGGGGGAACCGGGACGGATATCAGCCCCAGCATTTT.